One sample yielded the 24 T cell receptor beta chains listed below, sequenced in a study of blood T cell repertoires in COVID-19. Method: immunoSEQ multiplex PCR; TCRdb's copy keeps in-frame clones and lacks some. The sample gives around 170,000 clones, around 83% of which show up once; around 8% is in the top ten. The sequencing sample was made of peripheral blood. These receptors were obtained from a woman between 70 and 85 years old with COVID-19, enrolled during active disease.

This clone has more than one count but fewer than ten. The chain joins TRBV6-2 or TRBV6-3 to TRBJ1-5, with TRBD1 as a possible D gene (6 bases). The CDR3 spans 14 residues. V lost 2 bases and J 4 bases, leaving 9 bases between the germline ends. Germline assignment: CDR1 MNHEY and CDR2 SVGEGT. CDR3 bases: TGTGCCAGCAGTTACCTAACAGGGAATCAGCCCCAGCATTTT. Translation gives CASSYLTGNQPQHF.

The rearrangement uses TRBV28 and TRBJ1-6; the D gene is possibly TRBD1 (6 bases). This CDR3 has 15 amino acids. Germline lookup yields CDR1 MDHEN and CDR2 SYDVKM. V was shortened by 4 bases and J by 14 bases, with 21 bases between the two germline ends. CDR3 sequence (DNA): TGTGCCAGCAGTTCAACAGGGAACCCCGAGATGGCCCTCCACTTT. It specifies CASSSTGNPEMALHF.

This clone appeared a few times. This sequence joins TRBV30 and TRBJ1-1; no definite D call. There are 15 residues in the CDR3. V was clipped by 2 bases and J by 1 base, with 14 bases between them. Germline CDR1 reads GTSNPN; CDR2 reads SVGIG (reference sequence). CDR3 coding DNA: TGTGCCTGGAGTATTCTTAGTGGTTGGAACACTGAAGCTTTCTTT. As protein: CAWSILSGWNTEAFF. Full variable domain (rest looked up from reference TRBV30 and TRBJ1-1): SQTIHQWPATLVQPVGSPLSLECTVEGTSNPNLYWYRQAAGRGLQLLFYSVGIGQISSEVPQNLSASRPQDRQFILSSKKLLLSDSGFYLCAWSILSGWNTEAFFGQGTRLTVV.

This clone came up a few times. The chain uses TRBV7-8 and TRBJ2-7; tentatively, D is TRBD1 (6 bases). Germline V gene data show CDR1 as SGHVS and CDR2 as FQNEAQ. The CDR3 loop spans 16 amino acids. Between the trimmed V and J ends, which lost 5 bases and 2 bases, there was a span of 19 bases. The CDR3 sequence is CASSQTGQSIPYEQYF. CDR3 DNA sequence: TGTGCCAGCAGCCAAACCGGACAGTCTATCCCCTACGAGCAGTACTTC. The full variable domain, its missing parts supplied by reference TRBV7-8 and TRBJ2-7, is GAGVSQSPRYKVAKRGQDVALRCDPISGHVSLFWYQQALGQGPEFLTYFQNEAQLDKSGLPSDRFFAERPEGSVSTLKIQRTQQEDSAVYLCASSQTGQSIPYEQYFGPGTRLTVT.

J is TRBJ2-7 and V is TRBV7-2; 7 bases fit TRBD1. The CDR3 consists of 15 residues. J gave up 4 bases and V 3 bases, and 9 bases lay outside the gene matches. Germline loops: CDR1 SGHTA, CDR2 FQGNSA. CDR3 in DNA: TGTGCCAGCAGCTTTCGACAGGGCGGAGCGTACGAGCAGTACTTC. Translation gives CASSFRQGGAYEQYF.

This clone has a handful of counts. The CDR3 DNA reads as TGTGCCAGCAGCACCCGGACAGGGAGCTCCTACGAGCAGTACTTC. Its translation is CASSTRTGSSYEQYF. The chain combines TRBV27 with TRBJ2-7; 8 bases align to TRBD1. Germline V gives CDR1 MNHEY, CDR2 SMNVEV (reference sequence). The ends lost 6 bases at V and 0 bases at J; junction bases unmatched: 7. The CDR3 spans 15 residues.

The V gene is TRBV13, the J gene TRBJ1-1; tentative D call: TRBD1 (5 bases). The CDR3 consists of 13 residues. V dropped 3 bases and J dropped 4 bases, with 9 bases sitting between them. Germline V gene sequence: CDR1 PRHDT, CDR2 FYEKMQ (reference sequence). CDR3 bases: TGTGCCAGCAGCTTCGTAAGGGGCACTGAAGCTTTCTTT. Translation gives CASSFVRGTEAFF.

V is TRBV14 and J is TRBJ2-1; the match to TRBD2 covers 13 bases. CDR3 length equals 17 residues. Per the germline V gene, CDR1 is SGHDN and CDR2 is FVKESK. Unmatched junction bases numbered 7, after V lost 2 bases and J lost 6 bases. The CDR3 nucleotides read TGTGCCAGCAGCCAAAGGTACGGACTAGCGGGGGCCAATGAGCAGTTCTTC. Its translation: CASSQRYGLAGANEQFF.

This clone came up once. The rearrangement joins TRBV18 to TRBJ2-5; possibly TRBD1 for D (5 bases). The V gene's germline CDR1 is KGHSH and CDR2 LQKENI. Trimming removed 3 bases at V and 5 bases at J, with 22 bases between. There are 17 residues in the CDR3. CDR3 loop: CASSPYTGPYSRETQYF. The CDR3, as DNA: TGTGCCAGCTCACCGTACACAGGTCCTTACTCCAGGGAGACCCAGTACTTC.

The CDR3 here is CASSLEDRGNEQYF. CDR3 bases: TGTGCCAGCAGCTTAGAGGACAGGGGAAACGAGCAGTACTTC. The V and J genes are TRBV7-8 and TRBJ2-7; the match to TRBD1 covers 9 bases. Germline CDR1 is SGHVS and CDR2 is FQNEAQ. There are 14 residues in the CDR3. Germline trimming cut 1 base from V and 5 bases from J; bases unmatched to any gene: 3.

J is TRBJ1-6 and V is TRBV6-5; 9 nucleotides match TRBD1. The V and J ends lost 2 bases and 8 bases, in that order; junction bases with no gene match: 4. Germline assignment: CDR1 MNHEY and CDR2 SVGAGI. The CDR3 sequence is 15 residues long. CDR3: CASSYKRTGDSPLHF. DNA of the CDR3: TGTGCCAGCAGTTACAAGCGGACAGGGGATTCACCCCTCCACTTT.

The V and J genes are TRBV5-1 and TRBJ2-1; 9 bases match TRBD2. Germline lookup yields CDR1 SGHRS and CDR2 YFSETQ. The CDR3 consists of 16 residues. V shed 0 bases and J 7 bases; nucleotides not matched to a gene: 8. The DNA for the CDR3 is TGCGCCAGCAGCTTGGATGCGGGAGGGCCATGGAATGAGCAGTTCTTC. Translated, it gives CASSLDAGGPWNEQFF.

The CDR3 is CASSEESTYPYGYTF. The DNA of the CDR3 is TGTGCCAGCAGTGAAGAAAGCACTTACCCATATGGCTACACCTTC. V usage is TRBV6-1 and J usage is TRBJ1-2, with D unclear. The V and J ends lost 1 base and 5 bases respectively, with 14 bases between them. The CDR3 extends over 15 amino acids. Germline V CDR1 and CDR2: MNHNS, SASEGT.

The chain uses TRBV4-2 and TRBJ2-7, with TRBD2 identical over 11 bases. The CDR3 runs 18 residues. Germline lookup yields CDR1 LGHNA and CDR2 YNFKEQ. J lost 0 bases, V lost 3 bases, and 10 bases had no gene match. CDR3 sequence (DNA): TGTGCCAGCAGCCACCTTCCCGGGACTAGCGGTACCTCCTACGAGCAGTACTTC. As protein: CASSHLPGTSGTSYEQYF.

The chain couples TRBV15 to TRBJ1-1; the D is unclear. CDR3 size: 13 residues. V dropped 3 bases and J dropped 5 bases, with 10 bases sitting between them. CDR1 and CDR2 from the germline V gene are LNHNV and YYDKDF (reference sequence). This CDR3 is CATSRGTGTEAFF. The DNA for the CDR3 is TGTGCCACCAGCAGGGGCACTGGGACTGAAGCTTTCTTT.

This clone was detected once. The chain uses TRBV6-6 and TRBJ2-5; 12 bases are shared with TRBD2. Trimming cost V 6 bases and J 2 bases; bases outside gene matches: 4. The germline gives CDR1 MNHNY, CDR2 SVGAGI (reference sequence). The CDR3 has 15 residues. In DNA, the CDR3 is TGTGCCAGCAGGCCGACTAGCGGGGGACAAGAGACCCAGTACTTC. Encoded protein: CASRPTSGGQETQYF.

V usage is TRBV9 and J usage is TRBJ2-2; D possibly corresponds to TRBD2 (6 bases). V gave up 0 bases and J gave up 2 bases, with 8 bases separating them. Germline V gene data show CDR1 as SGDLS and CDR2 as YYNGEE. There are 15 residues in the CDR3. CDR3: CASSVAGSNTGELFF. DNA for the CDR3: TGTGCCAGCAGCGTAGCCGGGAGTAACACCGGGGAGCTGTTTTTT.

The V call is TRBV9, the J call TRBJ2-1, with 10 bases that match TRBD2. CDR1 SGDLS and CDR2 YYNGEE come from the germline V gene. J was trimmed by 3 bases and V by 3 bases; bases with no gene match: 12. The CDR3 covers 18 residues. The CDR3 region has the DNA TGTGCCAGCAGCGCCCATATCCCCGGACTAGCGGACTACAATGAGCAGTTCTTC. This sequence encodes CASSAHIPGLADYNEQFF. The whole variable domain, filled in from reference TRBV9 and TRBJ2-1, reads DSGVTQTPKHLITATGQRVTLRCSPRSGDLSVYWYQQSLDQGLQFLIQYYNGEERAKGNILERFSAQQFPDLHSELNLSSLELGDSALYFCASSAHIPGLADYNEQFFGPGTRLTVL.

The chain joins TRBV15 to TRBJ2-3, with D perhaps TRBD2 (7 bases). Trimming stripped 8 bases from V and 3 bases from J, with 15 bases between. There are 14 residues in the CDR3. Per the germline V gene, CDR1 is LNHNV and CDR2 is YYDKDF (reference sequence). CDR3 sequence reads: CATRAGGPTDTQYF. The CDR3 nucleotides are TGTGCCACCCGTGCCGGGGGGCCGACAGATACGCAGTATTTT.

V and J are TRBV15 and TRBJ2-7; 7 nucleotides align to TRBD2. The CDR3 is 15 residues long. CDR1 LNHNV and CDR2 YYDKDF come from the germline V gene (reference sequence). V lost 5 bases to trimming and J lost 5 bases; unmatched junction nucleotides: 12. The CDR3 coding sequence is TGTGCCACCAGCCCTACCTGGGGGGGGATGAACGAGCAGTACTTC. This gives the protein CATSPTWGGMNEQYF.

The chain is built from TRBV29-1 and TRBJ2-5; the match to TRBD2 covers 12 bases. The J segment lost 4 bases and the V segment lost 6 bases, leaving 3 bases of the junction unmatched. CDR1 is SQVTM, CDR2 ANQGSEA, per germline. This CDR3 contains 13 residues. CDR3 residues: CSVPTSGRETQYF. The CDR3 bases are TGCAGCGTGCCGACTAGCGGGAGAGAGACCCAGTACTTC.

The CDR3 region has the DNA TGTGCCAGCAGTCTCGGCGGGACAGGGTTTTTCTATGGCTACACCTTC. Protein sequence: CASSLGGTGFFYGYTF. The chain carries TRBV28 and TRBJ1-2, with TRBD1 identical over 9 bases. The CDR3 covers 16 residues. J was trimmed by 4 bases and V by 5 bases; bases with no gene match: 11. Germline lookup yields CDR1 MDHEN and CDR2 SYDVKM.

CDR3 residues: CASSQEASADTQYF. As DNA, the CDR3 is TGTGCCAGCAGCCAAGAGGCGAGCGCAGATACGCAGTATTTT. J is TRBJ2-3 and V is TRBV3-1 (or the pseudogene TRBV3-2), with no clear D. Germline CDR1 and CDR2: LGHDT and YNNKEL (reference sequence). The CDR3 extends over 14 amino acids. The V and J ends lost 0 bases and 4 bases respectively, with 8 bases between them.

V is TRBV4-1 and J is TRBJ1-3; D not certain. Trimming removed 0 bases from V and 2 bases from J, with 11 bases in between. CDR1 is MGHRA and CDR2 is YSYEKL in the germline V gene. CDR3 size: 16 residues. CDR3 sequence: CASSQEGGGTGNTIYF. CDR3 DNA: TGCGCCAGCAGCCAAGAAGGCGGAGGGACTGGAAACACCATATATTTT.